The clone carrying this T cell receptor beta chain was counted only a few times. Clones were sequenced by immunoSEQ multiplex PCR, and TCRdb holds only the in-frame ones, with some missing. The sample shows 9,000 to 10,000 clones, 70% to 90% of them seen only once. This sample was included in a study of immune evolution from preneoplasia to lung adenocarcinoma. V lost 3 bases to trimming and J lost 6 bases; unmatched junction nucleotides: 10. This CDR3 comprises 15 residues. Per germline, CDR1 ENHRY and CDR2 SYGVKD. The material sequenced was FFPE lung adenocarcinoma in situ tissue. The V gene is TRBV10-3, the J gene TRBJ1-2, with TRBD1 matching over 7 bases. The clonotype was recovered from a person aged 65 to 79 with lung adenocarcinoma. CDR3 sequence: CAISDFDQGGDGYTF. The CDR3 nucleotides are TGTGCCATCAGTGACTTTGATCAGGGGGGCGATGGCTACACCTTC.